The following is a T cell receptor beta chain sequence with its context. As yet, its antigen is unknown. CDR3 size: 16 residues. Germline assignment: CDR1 SGHDT and CDR2 YYEEEE. The trim removed 1 base at V and 0 bases at J, leaving 5 bases unmatched. The PCR used 60 Vbeta and 13 Jbeta primers. Profiled with immunoSEQ multiplex PCR; TCRdb holds only in-frame clones, not every one. The sample shows 150,000 to 200,000 clones, approximately 88% of them seen only once. The sample originates from a study of cytomegalovirus exposure and HLA in healthy donors. About the study: The study's early data release held approximately 91 million unique TCRs from HLA-typed donors. When roughly 420 donors were genotyped, more than 70% of them were found to fall in the Caucasian-associated ancestry cluster. Study-level results: As a later analysis showed, several of the most significant clusters appeared to be linked to common viral pathogens.

Healthy bone marrow donors made up the donors. The chain recombines TRBV5-6 with TRBJ2-3; TRBD2 aligns across 7 bases. Sequenced sample: PBMCs. This sequence was found in a young man in good health and CMV-seronegative. The CDR3 is CASSLYPSGSTDTQYF. CDR3 bases: TGTGCCAGCAGCTTGTACCCTAGCGGCAGCACAGATACGCAGTATTTT.